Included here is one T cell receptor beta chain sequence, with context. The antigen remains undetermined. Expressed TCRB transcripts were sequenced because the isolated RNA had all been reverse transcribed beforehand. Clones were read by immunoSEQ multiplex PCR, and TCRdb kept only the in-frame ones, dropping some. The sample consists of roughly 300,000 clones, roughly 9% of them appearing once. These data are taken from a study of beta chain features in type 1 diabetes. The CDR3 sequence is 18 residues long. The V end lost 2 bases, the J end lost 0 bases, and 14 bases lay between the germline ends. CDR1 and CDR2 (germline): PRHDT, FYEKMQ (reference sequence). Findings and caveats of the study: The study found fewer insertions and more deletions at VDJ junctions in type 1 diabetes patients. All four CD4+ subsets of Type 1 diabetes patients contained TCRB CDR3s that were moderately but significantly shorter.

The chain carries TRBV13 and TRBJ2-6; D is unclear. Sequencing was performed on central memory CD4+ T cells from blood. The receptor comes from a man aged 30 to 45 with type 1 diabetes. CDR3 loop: CASSLYGSWVSGANVLTF. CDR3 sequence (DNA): TGTGCCAGCAGCTTATACGGTTCCTGGGTCTCTGGGGCCAACGTCCTGACTTTC.